This TCR beta chain was recovered during a study of blood T cell repertoires in COVID-19. From germline, CDR1 is SNHLY and CDR2 FYNNEI. The V and J ends lost 10 bases and 8 bases, in that order; junction bases with no gene match: 16. CDR3 length: 15 amino acids. Grouping used clinical history reported by participants in a survey and questionnaire. Original handling: By means of reference gene primer amplification, nucleated cell counts were estimated. Here immunoSEQ multiplex PCR was the method, and the copy in TCRdb shows in-frame clones only, minus some. That table supplies the V and J calls and clone size; D and trimming were determined from the DNA. The data contain 180,000 or so clones, approximately 80% of them seen just once; the ten biggest clones take up 13%.

The sequence came from a woman aged 60-75 years who had recovered from COVID-19. V is TRBV2 and J is TRBJ1-4, with 7 bases matching TRBD1. Sequencing was done on a sample of PBMCs or T cells enriched from blood (not recorded which). The CDR3 sequence: CATSPGQVRVEKLFF. The CDR3 nucleotides read TGTGCCACCAGCCCCGGACAGGTGCGGGTGGAAAAACTGTTTTTT.